The 14 T cell receptor beta chains reported below all come from one sample, sequenced in a study of T cell repertoires in cytomegalovirus infection. TCRdb recomputed calls from the reads with MiXCR, one row per CDR3 protein. The sample has more than 350,000 distinct CDR3 sequences, approximately 31% seen once; the top ten hold roughly 13%. The material sequenced was PBMCs. The receptors shown here come from a human donor in good health (CMV status not recorded). Some clones in this sample may be carry-over from other donors' samples.

J is TRBJ2-2 and V is TRBV6-8; no reliable D call. Trimming stripped 2 bases from V and 4 bases from J, with 8 bases between. The CDR3 runs 14 residues. CDR1 and CDR2 (germline): MNHGY, SAAAGT. The CDR3 coding sequence is TGTGCCAGCAGTTACGCGGAAGGCACCGGGGAGCTGTTTTTT. The encoded protein is CASSYAEGTGELFF.

This clonotype occurred many times. The chain is built from TRBV7-8 and TRBJ2-3, with TRBD2 matching 11 bases. After removal of 5 bases from V and 5 bases from J, the junction contained 9 bases not matched to a gene. CDR1 SGHVS and CDR2 FQNEAQ come from the germline V gene. The CDR3 has 16 residues. As DNA, the CDR3 is TGTGCCAGCAGCACGAGTAGCGGGGGGGCCAAAGATACGCAGTATTTT. Protein: CASSTSSGGAKDTQYF.

This clonotype was seen a few times. The chain employs TRBV4-2 and TRBJ1-6; weak D call: TRBD1 (6 bases). CDR1 LGHNA and CDR2 YNFKEQ come from the germline V gene. CDR3 length equals 15 residues. Trimming took off 1 base at V and 10 bases at J, with 14 bases between the two ends. CDR3 sequence (DNA): TGTGCCAGCAGCCAAGTTGGGGGCAGGGAGTCACCCCTCCACTTT. Protein sequence: CASSQVGGRESPLHF.

The J gene is TRBJ2-5, the V gene TRBV2; the D gene could be TRBD1 or TRBD2 (5 bases each). The length of the CDR3 is 16 residues. CDR1 SNHLY and CDR2 FYNNEI come from the germline V gene. V dropped 7 bases and J dropped 1 base, with 19 bases sitting between them. Here the CDR3 DNA reads TGTGCCAGCACCATGGCCGGGACGGCTACCCAAGAGACCCAGTACTTC. Translated, it gives CASTMAGTATQETQYF.

This clonotype has a handful of counts. This chain links TRBV5-4 with TRBJ1-1; a possible D gene is TRBD1 (5 bases). CDR1 is SGHNT, CDR2 YYREEE, per germline (reference sequence). The CDR3 has 12 amino acids. V was cut by 5 bases and J by 6 bases, with 11 bases left in between. CDR3 nucleotide sequence: TGTGCCAGCAGTATCGTAGGGGCTGAAGCTTTCTTT. Its translation: CASSIVGAEAFF.

This clonotype has a handful of counts. This chain links TRBV6-4 with TRBJ1-5, with 9 bases that match TRBD1. The CDR3 contains 18 residues. Germline values: CDR1 MRHNA, CDR2 SNTAGT. J lost 4 bases, V lost 2 bases, and 12 bases had no gene match. The CDR3 DNA sequence: TGTGCCAGCAGTGACACCAGAAGCCGGGACAGGGAAAATCAGCCCCAGCATTTT. Protein product: CASSDTRSRDRENQPQHF.

The chain couples TRBV7-9 to TRBJ2-2; possible D gene TRBD2, 5 bases. There are 19 residues in the CDR3. The germline CDR1 and CDR2 sequences are SEHNR and FQNEAQ (reference sequence). Trimming pared 4 bases from V and 6 bases from J, leaving 27 bases between. This CDR3 reads CASSSEASENREDAGELFF. CDR3 coding DNA: TGTGCCAGCAGCTCTGAGGCTTCTGAAAATCGGGAAGACGCCGGGGAGCTGTTTTTT.

This clonotype came up a few times. This rearrangement joins TRBV27 to TRBJ1-1; D is perhaps TRBD1 (6 bases). CDR1 is MNHEY and CDR2 is SMNVEV in the germline V gene (reference sequence). The CDR3 loop spans 13 amino acids. Trimming shortened V by 6 bases and J by 3 bases, and 11 bases separated the two germline ends. CDR3 amino acids: CASRTGKDTEAFF. CDR3 sequence (DNA): TGTGCCAGCAGAACAGGGAAGGACACTGAAGCTTTCTTT.

This clonotype appeared a few times. The rearrangement links TRBV7-3 to TRBJ2-1; possible D gene TRBD1, 6 bases. This CDR3 region has 13 residues. Trimming cost V 0 bases and J 10 bases, with 10 bases left between them. From germline, CDR1 is SGHTA and CDR2 FQGTGA. CDR3: CASSLTPTGEQFF. In DNA form, the CDR3 reads TGTGCCAGCAGCTTAACGCCGACAGGCGAGCAGTTCTTC.

The CDR3 nucleotides read TGCAGTGCTAGACCGAGTTCAGGGACAGGGAGAAAGAACGAGCAGTACTTC. Translated, it gives CSARPSSGTGRKNEQYF. The chain uses TRBV20-1 and TRBJ2-7; TRBD1 agrees at 9 bases. V trimming: 2 bases; J trimming: 5 bases; junction bases outside the gene matches: 16. Germline values: CDR1 DFQATT, CDR2 SNEGSKA (reference sequence). CDR3 length: 17 amino acids.

This clonotype has at least ten counts. The V call is TRBV4-1, the J call TRBJ2-6; D unclear. V was clipped by 0 bases and J by 9 bases, with 9 bases between them. Looked up from germline, CDR1 is MGHRA and CDR2 is YSYEKL. This CDR3 comprises 14 residues. CDR3 bases: TGCGCCAGCAGCCAAGATACTCAATTCAACGTCCTGACTTTC. It codes for CASSQDTQFNVLTF.

This clonotype was seen a few times. This chain uses TRBV10-3 with TRBJ1-6, with D hard to call. Germline V gene data show CDR1 as ENHRY and CDR2 as SYGVKD. Trimming removed 10 bases at V and 5 bases at J, with 6 bases between. This CDR3 is 11 amino acids long. CDR3 bases: TGTGCCACCACGAATAATTCACCCCTCCACTTT. This codes for CATTNNSPLHF.

This clonotype was seen ten or more times. The rearrangement uses TRBV7-2 and TRBJ2-5, with D tentatively TRBD2 (7 bases). The CDR3 spans 18 residues. V shed 1 base and J shed 2 bases, with 20 bases lying between them. Germline CDR1 is SGHTA and CDR2 is FQGNSA. CDR3 in DNA: TGTGCCAGCAGCTTAGTTTCCCGGGGGGCCGGGGAGCAAGAGACCCAGTACTTC. Residues: CASSLVSRGAGEQETQYF.

This sequence joins TRBV6-1 and TRBJ2-1, with D possibly TRBD1 on 5 matching bases. This CDR3 region has 13 residues. Germline CDR1 MNHNS, CDR2 SASEGT. The V end was cut by 3 bases, the J end by 12 bases, with 15 bases between. CDR3 in DNA: TGTGCCAGCAGTGATCGAAGGGGTTATGGGCAGTTCTTC. Its translation is CASSDRRGYGQFF.